The 25 T cell receptor beta chains below come from one sample, sequenced in a study of T cell responses to AZD1222 COVID-19 vaccine. The protocol was immunoSEQ multiplex PCR, while the TCRdb copy is restricted to in-frame clones and leaves out a portion. This sample carries tens of thousands of clones, 83% of them seen once, and the ten largest clones take about 6.5%. Sequencing used peripheral blood, obtained 28 days after the second AZD1222 dose. Receptors originate from an adult who received the AZD1222 COVID-19 vaccine.

The V call is TRBV12-3 or TRBV12-4, the J call TRBJ1-1; a weak D match, TRBD1 (5 bases). The CDR3 loop spans 12 amino acids. The V and J ends lost 5 bases and 6 bases respectively, with 10 bases between them. The DNA of the CDR3 is TGTGCCAGCAGTGAATTAGGGGCTGAAGCTTTCTTT. It codes for CASSELGAEAFF.

This clone was observed a single time. The chain combines TRBV6-5 with TRBJ1-5; 7 bases match TRBD1. The CDR3 length is 15 residues. After removal of 6 bases from V and 1 base from J, the junction contained 6 bases not matched to a gene. The germline CDR1 and CDR2 sequences are MNHEY and SVGAGI. The CDR3 sequence: CASSPGQRSNQPQHF. The CDR3 DNA reads TGTGCCAGCAGCCCGGGACAGAGGAGCAATCAGCCCCAGCATTTT.

Notes on this clone: The sample holds other DNA sequences that translate to the same CDR3. The CDR3: CAWSGYNEQFF. The CDR3 DNA is TGTGCCTGGAGTGGATACAATGAGCAGTTCTTC. The chain has TRBV30 and TRBJ2-1; D uncertain. The CDR3 spans 11 residues. From germline, CDR1 is GTSNPN and CDR2 SVGIG (reference sequence). V lost 1 base, J lost 4 bases, and 2 bases lay in between.

The chain's CDR3 is CASSYSGGSSGNTIYF. The CDR3 DNA follows: TGTGCCAGCAGTTACTCAGGAGGGAGCTCTGGAAACACCATATATTTT. This chain uses TRBV6-5 with TRBJ1-3; D uncertain. From germline, CDR1 is MNHEY and CDR2 SVGAGI. The CDR3 consists of 16 residues. V shed 0 bases and J shed 0 bases, with 9 bases lying between them.

The gene calls are TRBV18 and TRBJ1-5; 8 nucleotides agree with TRBD1. The CDR3 runs to 14 residues. After removal of 6 bases from V and 6 bases from J, the junction contained 7 bases not matched to a gene. In germline, CDR1 is KGHSH, CDR2 LQKENI. CDR3 in DNA: TGTGCCAGCTCCAAGACAGGGGACCCTCAGCCCCAGCATTTT. Amino acid sequence: CASSKTGDPQPQHF.

V is TRBV27 and J is TRBJ2-7; weak D call: TRBD1 (5 bases). Germline V gene data show CDR1 as MNHEY and CDR2 as SMNVEV (reference sequence). V lost 3 bases and J lost 0, with 9 bases in between. The CDR3 contains 14 residues. The CDR3 reads CASSLAGSSYEQYF. In nucleotides, the CDR3 is TGTGCCAGCAGTTTGGCAGGGTCCTCCTACGAGCAGTACTTC.

The V call is TRBV6-5, the J call TRBJ2-2; 7 bases are a match to TRBD2. The CDR3 covers 11 residues. Trimming took 8 bases from V and 6 from J; bases not matched to a gene: 0. Germline lookup yields CDR1 MNHEY and CDR2 SVGAGI. Written as DNA, the CDR3 is TGTGCCAGCGGGGGGGCCGGGGAGCTGTTTTTT. Residues: CASGGAGELFF.

Here the CDR3 reads CASSVAAGGFSGNTIYF. CDR3 nucleotides: TGTGCCAGCAGCGTAGCTGCAGGTGGATTCTCTGGAAACACCATATATTTT. The chain carries TRBV9 and TRBJ1-3; the D is unclear. Germline loops: CDR1 SGDLS, CDR2 YYNGEE. The CDR3 sequence is 17 residues long. V lost 0 bases and J 0 bases, leaving 13 bases between the germline ends.

The table lists this clone with a few counts. V gene TRBV6-5 combines with J gene TRBJ2-2; D gene unclear. V was cut by 3 bases and J by 5 bases, with 4 bases left in between. The CDR3 has 12 amino acids. Per the germline V gene, CDR1 is MNHEY and CDR2 is SVGAGI. CDR3 loop: CASSYTTGELFF. CDR3 DNA sequence: TGTGCCAGCAGTTATACGACCGGGGAGCTGTTTTTT.

The chain couples TRBV14 to TRBJ1-2, with 8 bases fitting TRBD1. This CDR3 has 13 residues. J lost 5 bases, V lost 1 base, and 0 bases had no gene match. CDR1 and CDR2 (germline): SGHDN, FVKESK. In DNA form, the CDR3 reads TGTGCCAGCAGCCAAGGACAGGGGTATGGCTACACCTTC. Translating it yields CASSQGQGYGYTF.

This chain uses TRBV7-8 with TRBJ1-2; weak D call: TRBD1 (6 bases). CDR1 and CDR2 (germline): SGHVS, FQNEAQ. This CDR3 comprises 13 residues. V lost 1 base to trimming and J lost 6 bases, with 9 bases between them. CDR3 in amino acids: CASSLGGADGYTF. The CDR3 DNA follows: TGTGCCAGCAGCTTAGGGGGGGCGGATGGCTACACCTTC.

The chain couples TRBV6-2 or TRBV6-3 to TRBJ1-2; D is ambiguous. V lost 5 bases and J 6 bases, leaving 10 bases between the germline ends. Germline CDR1 reads MNHEY; CDR2 reads SVGEGT. The length of the CDR3 is 12 residues. In nucleotides, the CDR3 is TGTGCCAGCAGTCCCCGGGAGGATGGCTACACCTTC. It encodes CASSPREDGYTF.

The chain carries TRBV3-1 (or the pseudogene TRBV3-2) and TRBJ1-3; no clear D gene. CDR3 length: 15 amino acids. With 2 bases removed from V and 0 bases from J, the gap between germline ends came to 8 bases. Germline loops: CDR1 LGHDT, CDR2 YNNKEL (reference sequence). The CDR3 region is CASSQTVASGNTIYF. CDR3 DNA sequence: TGTGCCAGCAGCCAAACGGTGGCCTCTGGAAACACCATATATTTT.

This chain's CDR3 is CASSIRQATNEKLFF. CDR3 sequence (DNA): TGTGCCAGCAGTATACGCCAGGCAACTAATGAAAAACTGTTTTTT. This chain joins TRBV2 and TRBJ1-4; D gene ambiguous. Germline CDR1 is SNHLY and CDR2 is FYNNEI. Trimming left V 5 bases short and J 0 bases short, with 10 bases between. The CDR3 length is 15 residues.

J is TRBJ2-2 and V is TRBV10-3; perhaps TRBD1 as D (6 bases). This CDR3 comprises 18 residues. The V and J ends lost 2 bases and 0 bases respectively, with 16 bases between them. From germline, CDR1 is ENHRY and CDR2 SYGVKD. CDR3: CAISETRARQANTGELFF. CDR3 DNA sequence: TGTGCCATCAGTGAGACAAGAGCACGACAGGCGAACACCGGGGAGCTGTTTTTT.

In its sample, this clone was seen a few times. The V gene is TRBV11-2, the J gene TRBJ2-7; D is possibly TRBD2 (5 bases). CDR3 length: 13 amino acids. Germline CDR1 SGHAT, CDR2 FQNNGV. V lost 5 bases, J lost 3 bases, and 11 bases lay in between. For the CDR3, the DNA is TGTGCCAGCAGCCTCGGGATCCTCTACGAGCAGTACTTC. As protein: CASSLGILYEQYF.

This sequence joins TRBV9 and TRBJ2-1; D could derive from TRBD1 or TRBD2 (7 bases each). Germline lookup yields CDR1 SGDLS and CDR2 YYNGEE. Trimming left V 4 bases short and J 0 bases short, with 11 bases between. The CDR3 contains 15 residues. In DNA, the CDR3 is TGTGCCAGCAGCCCAGGGGGGGCCTCCTACAATGAGCAGTTCTTC. It specifies CASSPGGASYNEQFF. The complete variable domain, with remaining parts taken from reference TRBV9 and TRBJ2-1, reads DSGVTQTPKHLITATGQRVTLRCSPRSGDLSVYWYQQSLDQGLQFLIQYYNGEERAKGNILERFSAQQFPDLHSELNLSSLELGDSALYFCASSPGGASYNEQFFGPGTRLTVL.

The rearrangement uses TRBV4-1 and TRBJ2-1; 9 bases are shared with TRBD2. After removal of 4 bases from V and 3 bases from J, the junction contained 7 bases not matched to a gene. This CDR3 has 16 amino acids. Germline values: CDR1 MGHRA, CDR2 YSYEKL. The CDR3 DNA sequence: TGCGCCAGCAGCCTGGGGCGGGAGGGCGGCTACAATGAGCAGTTCTTC. Its translation is CASSLGREGGYNEQFF.

A few counts support this clone. This chain joins TRBV3-1 (or the pseudogene TRBV3-2) and TRBJ2-5; TRBD2 might be the D (6 bases). CDR3 size: 16 residues. The V end lost 4 bases, the J end lost 7 bases, and 22 bases lay between the germline ends. Per the germline V gene, CDR1 is LGHDT and CDR2 is YNNKEL (reference sequence). The CDR3 DNA reads as TGTGCCAGCAGCCTGGGGACTTCTCGACGAGTGACGACCCAGTACTTC. The encoded protein is CASSLGTSRRVTTQYF.

The chain joins TRBV4-1 to TRBJ1-3; D not certain. This CDR3 is 16 amino acids long. V gave up 1 base and J gave up 4 bases, with 14 bases separating them. Germline CDR1 reads MGHRA; CDR2 reads YSYEKL. In DNA form, the CDR3 reads TGCGCCAGCAGCCAAGGTGGAGAGGGAATCGGAAACACCATATATTTT. As protein: CASSQGGEGIGNTIYF.

The chain recombines TRBV5-6 with TRBJ2-2; D unclear. CDR3 length: 13 amino acids. The germline CDR1 and CDR2 sequences are SGHDT and YYEEEE. Trimming took 0 bases from V and 6 from J, leaving 6 bases between them. The CDR3 DNA reads TGTGCCAGCAGCTTGGCCATCTCCGGGGAGCTGTTTTTT. This translates into CASSLAISGELFF.

This chain connects TRBV6-4 to TRBJ2-1; possibly TRBD1 for D (5 bases). CDR1 MRHNA and CDR2 SNTAGT come from the germline V gene. V lost 1 base and J 5 bases, leaving 9 bases between the germline ends. The CDR3 is made up of 14 amino acids. CDR3 residues: CASSDWGSNNEQFF. The CDR3 nucleotides read TGTGCCAGCAGTGACTGGGGCTCTAACAATGAGCAGTTCTTC.

This clone was seen a single time. The J gene is TRBJ1-5, the V gene TRBV27; the D gene is possibly TRBD1 (5 bases). The length of the CDR3 is 14 residues. In germline, CDR1 is MNHEY, CDR2 SMNVEV (reference sequence). V was trimmed by 2 bases and J by 2 bases, leaving 7 bases between them. CDR3 nucleotides: TGTGCCAGCAGTTTAATAGGGGGCAATCAGCCCCAGCATTTT. Amino acids: CASSLIGGNQPQHF.

A few counts support this clone. This chain uses TRBV9 with TRBJ2-2; the D is unclear. Germline V gene lookup returns CDR1 SGDLS and CDR2 YYNGEE. The CDR3 sequence is 15 residues long. The V and J ends lost 4 bases and 5 bases respectively, with 15 bases between them. CDR3 loop: CASSLGKRDTGELFF. DNA for the CDR3: TGTGCCAGCAGCTTAGGAAAAAGGGATACCGGGGAGCTGTTTTTT. Using reference TRBV9 and TRBJ2-2 for the parts outside the CDR3, the full variable domain is DSGVTQTPKHLITATGQRVTLRCSPRSGDLSVYWYQQSLDQGLQFLIQYYNGEERAKGNILERFSAQQFPDLHSELNLSSLELGDSALYFCASSLGKRDTGELFFGEGSRLTVL.

The chain couples TRBV5-1 to TRBJ1-2; 8 bases match TRBD1. Germline CDR1 is SGHRS and CDR2 is YFSETQ. The CDR3 has 12 amino acids. The ends lost 3 bases at V and 8 bases at J; junction bases unmatched: 3. The CDR3 DNA follows: TGCGCCAGCAGCTCTCAGGGGGCCGGCTACACCTTC. Translation: CASSSQGAGYTF.